These T cell receptor beta chains were read from a single sample in a study of blood T cell repertoires in COVID-19. Assay: immunoSEQ multiplex PCR; the TCRdb copy retains only in-frame clones and omits some. The sample consists of about 190,000 clones, almost 85% of them appearing once. The source material was peripheral blood. These receptors all come from a woman between 65 and 79 years old with active or convalescent COVID-19. CDR3s include the opening cysteine and the closing phenylalanine or tryptophan. A D gene is named only where the DNA matches it firmly. Clone sizes are given selectively: once, few, many, or a class where the clone is expanded.

J gene,D gene,clone size,V gene,CDR3 DNA,CDR3 protein
TRBJ2-7,TRBD2,NA,TRBV11-2,TGTGCCAGCAGCTGGGGGGAGGGGATCTACGAGCAGTACTTC,CASSWGEGIYEQYF
TRBJ1-1,NA,NA,TRBV20-1,TGCAGTGCTAGACGGTGGGAAGCTTTCTTT,CSARRWEAFF
TRBJ1-4,NA,NA,TRBV2,TGTGCCAGCAGGGGGGCTGCTAATGAAAAACTGTTTTTT,CASRGAANEKLFF
TRBJ1-2,NA,once,TRBV12-3/TRBV12-4,TGTGCCAGCAGCCACCCCGGGACACGGGGCTACACCTTC,CASSHPGTRGYTF
TRBJ2-7,NA,few,TRBV19,TGTGCCAGTAGTATAGATCACCCCGGCAGGGGATCCTACGAGCAGTACTTC,CASSIDHPGRGSYEQYF
TRBJ2-7,NA,once,TRBV2,TGTGCCAGCAGGGCCCAGGGTAAGGGCTACGAGCAGTACTTC,CASRAQGKGYEQYF
TRBJ2-3,NA,NA,TRBV5-4,TGTGCCAGCAGCTTGGTGGCCGTTTCTAGCACAGATACGCAGTATTTT,CASSLVAVSSTDTQYF
TRBJ2-1,NA,NA,TRBV5-1,TGCGCCAGCAGTCCCAGGGGTCTTTCCTACAATGAGCAGTTCTTC,CASSPRGLSYNEQFF
TRBJ2-2,NA,NA,TRBV5-1,TGCGCCAGCAGCTTGAGGCTAGCGTCCGGGGAGCTGTTTTTT,CASSLRLASGELFF
TRBJ2-7,NA,NA,TRBV5-5,TGTGCCAGCAGGGACAGCCGAATCTACGAGCAGTACTTC,CASRDSRIYEQYF
TRBJ1-6,TRBD1,NA,TRBV7-9,TGTGCCAGCAGCTTAATCTCTGGACAGGGTTCGAATTCACCCCTCCACTTT,CASSLISGQGSNSPLHF
TRBJ1-4,NA,NA,TRBV18,TGTGCCACCCCCGCGTTGGCAACTAATGAAAAACTGTTTTTT,CATPALATNEKLFF
TRBJ1-3,NA,NA,TRBV27,TGTGCCAGCAGCCCCTACAGCTCTGGAAACACCATATATTTT,CASSPYSSGNTIYF
TRBJ2-7,TRBD1,NA,TRBV5-1,TGCGCCAGCAGCCTTCGGACAGGAAGCTACGAGCAGTACTTC,CASSLRTGSYEQYF
TRBJ1-2,NA,NA,TRBV5-6,TGTGCCAGCAGCTTGGAGAGGGACTACACCTTC,CASSLERDYTF
TRBJ1-4,NA,NA,TRBV15,TGTGCCACCAGCAGAGGGGACACCCCAAACCCCGAACTGTTTTTT,CATSRGDTPNPELFF
TRBJ1-3,NA,many,TRBV10-3,TGTGCCATCAGTGAGCCCCCCGGGAACACCATATATTTT,CAISEPPGNTIYF
TRBJ2-7,TRBD1,NA,TRBV9,TGTGCCAGCAGCGCGGACAGGGTGGATAGGGAGCAGTACTTC,CASSADRVDREQYF
TRBJ2-4,NA,NA,TRBV7-3,TGTGCCAGCAGCTTAAAGTGCGGGACCTGGGGCCCAATGTACATTCAGTACTTC,CASSLKCGTWGPMYIQYF
TRBJ1-2,NA,NA,TRBV29-1,TGCAGCGCCCTTGATGGTGTATCACAGAACTATGGCTACACCTTC,CSALDGVSQNYGYTF
TRBJ2-2,TRBD1,NA,TRBV6-6,TGTGCCAGCAGTCTCGAACAGGGGGTGATTGATGCGAACACCGGGGAGCTGTTTTTT,CASSLEQGVIDANTGELFF
TRBJ2-1,TRBD1,NA,TRBV10-1,TGCGCCAGCAGTGTCCCAGGGGGTCAAGGTGAGCAGTTCTTC,CASSVPGGQGEQFF
TRBJ2-2,NA,NA,TRBV19,TGTGCCAGTAGTATCATCGTCCGGGGGTTGGACACCGGGGAGCTGTTTTTT,CASSIIVRGLDTGELFF
TRBJ2-1,NA,few,TRBV5-5,TGTGCCAGCAGCTTGGGGACTTCACCGAATTACAATGAGCAGTTCTTC,CASSLGTSPNYNEQFF
TRBJ1-1,NA,NA,TRBV7-9,TGTGCCAGCAGCTTGAATCGGGGGGAAGCTTTCTTT,CASSLNRGEAFF
TRBJ2-1,TRBD2,NA,TRBV10-2,TGCGCCAGCAGTGATTTGGGGACTAGCGGGAGAACCTACAATGAGCAGTTCTTC,CASSDLGTSGRTYNEQFF
TRBJ1-1,NA,NA,TRBV15,TGTGCCACCAAGGCGGGGAATCTGAACACTGAAGCTTTCTTT,CATKAGNLNTEAFF
TRBJ1-2,NA,few,TRBV6-5,TGTGCCAGCAGTCCCAACTCCAACTATGGCTACACCTTC,CASSPNSNYGYTF
TRBJ1-1,NA,medium-sized,TRBV7-8,TGTGCCAGCAGCCCAGGGGACCTGAACACTGAAGCTTTCTTT,CASSPGDLNTEAFF
TRBJ2-2,TRBD2,once,TRBV18,TGTGCCAGCTCACTGGGACTAACTAAGTTTCTTGACACCGGGGAGCTGTTTTTT,CASSLGLTKFLDTGELFF
TRBJ1-2,NA,NA,TRBV19,TGTGCCAGTAGTATAGATCGTAACAGCGGCTACACCTTC,CASSIDRNSGYTF
TRBJ2-2,NA,NA,TRBV5-1,TGCGCCAGCAGCTTCCCGGGAAACACCGGGGAGCTGTTTTTT,CASSFPGNTGELFF
TRBJ2-7,TRBD2,NA,TRBV15,TGTGCCACCAGCCTCGCCGGACAGCATGGTGGGCTAGCGGGTGCCTACGAGCAGTACTTC,CATSLAGQHGGLAGAYEQYF
TRBJ1-4,TRBD1,once,TRBV12-3/TRBV12-4,TGTGCCAGCAGGGGGACAGATAATGAAAAACTGTTTTTT,CASRGTDNEKLFF
TRBJ1-5,NA,NA,TRBV4-1,TGCGCCAGCAGCCCAGGACAGAACGGGGCCCAGCATTTT,CASSPGQNGAQHF
TRBJ2-2,NA,NA,TRBV12-3/TRBV12-4,TGTGCCAGCAGCCAGAACACCGGGGAGCTGTTTTTT,CASSQNTGELFF
TRBJ2-2,NA,once,TRBV12-3/TRBV12-4,TGTGCCAGCAGTCAGGGAACCGGGGAGCTGTTTTTT,CASSQGTGELFF
TRBJ2-5,TRBD1,NA,TRBV5-1,TGCGCCAGCAGCTTGTTCCGACAGGGAGAAGAGACCCAGTACTTC,CASSLFRQGEETQYF
TRBJ1-1,NA,NA,TRBV7-9,TGTGCCACCCGAGGTAGGGGCTTGAACACTGAAGCTTTCTTT,CATRGRGLNTEAFF
TRBJ2-5,NA,NA,TRBV6-6,TGTGCCACCATCACGGGGGGCGCAGAGACCCAGTACTTC,CATITGGAETQYF
TRBJ1-3,NA,once,TRBV28,TGTGCCAGTAAAGAGATTCTCTCTGGAAACACCATATATTTT,CASKEILSGNTIYF
TRBJ1-4,NA,few,TRBV4-2,TGTGCCAGCAGCCCCGGAGCAGGGACTAATGAAAAACTGTTTTTT,CASSPGAGTNEKLFF
TRBJ2-2,NA,NA,TRBV24-1,TGTGCCACCAGCGACACGACAGCGTACACCGGGGAGCTGTTTTTT,CATSDTTAYTGELFF
TRBJ2-7,NA,NA,TRBV3-1/TRBV3-2,TGTGCCAGCAGACGACAGAGAATTTACGAGCAGTACTTC,CASRRQRIYEQYF
TRBJ1-1,NA,NA,TRBV6-6,TGTGCCAGCAGGAATTGGGCGAACACTGAAGCTTTCTTT,CASRNWANTEAFF
TRBJ2-4,TRBD1,NA,TRBV4-2,TGTGCCAGCAGCCACACCGGGACAGGGGGGGAGAGAGTTCAGTACTTC,CASSHTGTGGERVQYF
TRBJ2-3,NA,once,TRBV7-6,TGTGCCAGCAGCTGGGGGGGGGCTAGCACAGATACGCAGTATTTT,CASSWGGASTDTQYF
TRBJ2-7,TRBD2,once,TRBV19,TGTGCCAGTAGTATTAAACTAGCGGGAGGGTACGAGCAGTACTTC,CASSIKLAGGYEQYF
TRBJ2-7,NA,NA,TRBV30,TGTGCCTGGAGTGTCGGGACCTACGAGCAGTACTTC,CAWSVGTYEQYF
TRBJ2-7,TRBD2,NA,TRBV3-1/TRBV3-2,TGTGCCAGCAGCCAAGAAACGCGGGAGGACAACTACGAGCAGTACTTC,CASSQETREDNYEQYF